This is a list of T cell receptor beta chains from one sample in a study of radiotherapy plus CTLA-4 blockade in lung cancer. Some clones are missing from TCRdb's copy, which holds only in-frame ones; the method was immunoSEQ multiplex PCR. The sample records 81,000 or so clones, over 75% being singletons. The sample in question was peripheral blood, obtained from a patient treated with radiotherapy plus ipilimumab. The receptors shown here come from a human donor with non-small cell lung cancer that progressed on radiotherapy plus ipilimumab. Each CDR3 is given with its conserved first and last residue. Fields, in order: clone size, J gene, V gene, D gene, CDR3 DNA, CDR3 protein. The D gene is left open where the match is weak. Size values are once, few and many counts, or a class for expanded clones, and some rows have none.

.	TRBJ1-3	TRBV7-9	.	TGTGCCAGCAGTTCCACCGAGGAAGGCAACACCATATATTTT	CASSSTEEGNTIYF
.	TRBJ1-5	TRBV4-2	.	TGTGCCAGCAGCCAAGATATCGTAAGTCAGCCCCAGCATTTT	CASSQDIVSQPQHF
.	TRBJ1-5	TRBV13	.	TGTGCCAGCAGCCTCCCCAAATCCCATAGCAATCAGCCCCAGCATTTT	CASSLPKSHSNQPQHF
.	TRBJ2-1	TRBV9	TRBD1	TGTGCCAGCAGCGTAGCTTCAGGGGGCGAGTTCTTC	CASSVASGGEFF
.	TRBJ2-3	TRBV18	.	TGTGCCAGCTCGGCCCGGGCAGATACGCAGTATTTT	CASSARADTQYF
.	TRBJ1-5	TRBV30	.	TGTGCCTGGAGTGTAAATAATGGGGCCTTCCAGCATTTT	CAWSVNNGAFQHF
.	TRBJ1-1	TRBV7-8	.	TGTGCCAGCAGCTTGTGGACATTGGGGCTGGACACTGAAGCTTTCTTT	CASSLWTLGLDTEAFF
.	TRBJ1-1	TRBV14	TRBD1	TGTGCCAGCAGCCAGGAGACAGGGGAATCTTTCTTT	CASSQETGESFF
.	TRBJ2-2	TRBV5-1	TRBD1	TGCGCCAGCAGCTTCAACAGGGGGCAAACCGGGGAGCTGTTTTTT	CASSFNRGQTGELFF
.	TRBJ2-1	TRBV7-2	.	TGTGCCAGCAGCCCGATAGGGCAGAATGAGCAGTTCTTC	CASSPIGQNEQFF
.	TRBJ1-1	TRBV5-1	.	TGCGCCAGCAGCTTGGAATTGGGCACTGAAGCTTTCTTT	CASSLELGTEAFF
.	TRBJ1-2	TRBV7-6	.	TGTGCCAGCAGCTTAGCGGGGGTTTTGGGCTACACCTTC	CASSLAGVLGYTF
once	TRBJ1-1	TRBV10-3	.	TGTGCCATCACCCAAAGAGACCGGGGGGTAGCTTTCTTT	CAITQRDRGVAFF
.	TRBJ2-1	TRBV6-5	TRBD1	TGTGCCAGCAGGCGCGCGTCAGGGGGCTACAATGAGCAGTTCTTC	CASRRASGGYNEQFF
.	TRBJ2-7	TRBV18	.	TGTGCCAGCTCACCCCCGATCATTAGATGGAACGAGCAGTACTTC	CASSPPIIRWNEQYF
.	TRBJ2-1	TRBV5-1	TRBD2	TGCGCCAGCAGCTTGGAGAGTGGGACTAGACATGAGCAGTTCTTC	CASSLESGTRHEQFF
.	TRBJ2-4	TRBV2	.	TGTGCCAGCAGTGATCTTATAGTAGCCAAAAACATTCAGTACTTC	CASSDLIVAKNIQYF
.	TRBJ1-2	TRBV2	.	TGTGCCAGCAGTGTTAACAGTCCCTATGGCTACACCTTC	CASSVNSPYGYTF
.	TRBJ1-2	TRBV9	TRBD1	TGTGCCAGCAGCGGGGGATCAGGGGGCCTTAAAGGCTACACCTTC	CASSGGSGGLKGYTF
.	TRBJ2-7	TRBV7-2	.	TGTGCCAGCAGCCCCGGGACTCAATCCTACGAGCAGTACTTC	CASSPGTQSYEQYF
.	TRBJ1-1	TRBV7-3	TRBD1	TGTGCCAGCAGCCGAGGGGGGGACAGTGAAGCTTTCTTT	CASSRGGDSEAFF
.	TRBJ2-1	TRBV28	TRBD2	TGTGCCAGCAGTTTATATGGACTAGCGGGGTCTGGGGGGCAGTTCTTC	CASSLYGLAGSGGQFF
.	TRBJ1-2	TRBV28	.	TGTGCCAGCAGGGGTCGACAGGCGCATGGCTACACCTTC	CASRGRQAHGYTF
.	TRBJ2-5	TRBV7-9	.	TGTGCCAGCACCCTCGGGTGGGGCCATACGCTCCAAGAGACCCAGTACTTC	CASTLGWGHTLQETQYF
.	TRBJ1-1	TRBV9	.	TGTGCCAGCAGCGTCGGGCTTCCTTTAGGGGCCACTGAAGCTTTCTTT	CASSVGLPLGATEAFF
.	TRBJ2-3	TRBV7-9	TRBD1	TGTGCCAGCAGCTTAATGGGACAGCGGACAGATACGCAGTATTTT	CASSLMGQRTDTQYF
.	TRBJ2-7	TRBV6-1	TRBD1	TGTGCCAGCAGTGAATTATGGACAGGGGCCTACGAGCAGTACTTC	CASSELWTGAYEQYF
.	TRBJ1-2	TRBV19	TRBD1	TGTGCCAGTAGTATAGGTACAGGGGGGTACTATGGCTACACCTTC	CASSIGTGGYYGYTF
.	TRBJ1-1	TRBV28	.	TGTGCCAGCAGCCGCACGGGGGCGTCCACTGAAGCTTTCTTT	CASSRTGASTEAFF
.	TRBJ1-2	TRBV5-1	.	TGCGCCAGCAGCTTCTCGGGGGGGAACTATGGCTACACCTTC	CASSFSGGNYGYTF
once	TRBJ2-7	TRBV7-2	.	TGTGCCAGCAGCTTAGCCCAGGGGCAGTACTTC	CASSLAQGQYF
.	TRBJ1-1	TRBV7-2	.	TGTGCCAGCAGCCGCCGCGCGTCTGGTACTGAAGCTTTCTTT	CASSRRASGTEAFF
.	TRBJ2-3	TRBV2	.	TGTGCCAGCAGTGAGTTGAAGGTCATTCAGGCGCAGTATTTT	CASSELKVIQAQYF
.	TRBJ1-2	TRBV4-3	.	TGCGCCAGCAGCCAAGATCGGGGGGCGCATGGCTACACCTTC	CASSQDRGAHGYTF
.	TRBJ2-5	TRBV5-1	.	TGCGCCAGCAGCTTGGTGGGGGGCCCCCAAGAGACCCAGTACTTC	CASSLVGGPQETQYF
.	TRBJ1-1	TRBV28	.	TGTGCCAGCAGCCCCCGGTATTTGTGGACCGAAGCTTTCTTT	CASSPRYLWTEAFF
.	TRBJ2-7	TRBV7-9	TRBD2	TGTGCCAGCAGCCAAAACTCATTACTAGCGGGGAAGGAGCAGTACTTC	CASSQNSLLAGKEQYF